One and the same sample provided the 6 T cell receptor beta chains below, sequenced in a study of technical replicates of blood from a few donors. TCRdb's copy holds only in-frame clones and misses some; the assay was immunoSEQ multiplex PCR. The sample consists of about 68,000 clones, nearly 98% of them appearing once. The sequencing sample was made of T cells isolated from PBMCs. The receptors originated from a human donor in good health.

The chain combines TRBV6-6 with TRBJ2-7, with 7 bases lining up with TRBD1. The CDR3 loop spans 14 amino acids. V was clipped by 4 bases and J by 1 base; unmatched bases: 4. Germline values: CDR1 MNHNY, CDR2 SVGAGI (reference sequence). The CDR3 sequence is CASSLRGQSYEQYF. The CDR3 nucleotides read TGTGCCAGCAGTTTAAGGGGACAGTCCTACGAGCAGTACTTC.

The chain carries TRBV2 and TRBJ1-1, with D perhaps matching TRBD1 (5 bases). This CDR3 has 16 residues. CDR1 is SNHLY and CDR2 is FYNNEI in the germline V gene. V dropped 8 bases and J dropped 0 bases, with 19 bases sitting between them. CDR3 DNA: TGTGCCAGCCGCCGCAGGGTCCTGGGGCTGAACACTGAAGCTTTCTTT. Protein: CASRRRVLGLNTEAFF.

This rearrangement joins TRBV5-1 to TRBJ2-1, with 7 bases fitting TRBD2. The CDR3 is made up of 13 amino acids. In germline, CDR1 is SGHRS, CDR2 YFSETQ. The V segment lost 4 bases and the J segment 5 bases; nucleotides outside the gene matches: 3. The CDR3 sequence is CASSKTSHNEQFF. For the CDR3, the DNA is TGCGCCAGCAGCAAGACTAGCCACAATGAGCAGTTCTTC.

The chain has TRBV19 and TRBJ1-1; 8 bases are shared with TRBD1. The CDR3 has 13 residues. Germline loops: CDR1 LNHDA, CDR2 SQIVND (reference sequence). V lost 5 bases to trimming and J lost 10 bases; unmatched junction nucleotides: 9. CDR3 DNA: TGTGCCAGTAGTGTTACAGGGGGTGGTAGAGCTTTCTTT. This codes for CASSVTGGGRAFF.

The rearrangement links TRBV2 to TRBJ2-2; 11 nucleotides line up with TRBD2. J was trimmed by 5 bases and V by 1 base; bases with no gene match: 0. The length of the CDR3 is 15 residues. In germline, CDR1 is SNHLY, CDR2 FYNNEI. As DNA, the CDR3 is TGTGCCAGCAGTGAAGGGACTAGCGGGACCGGGGAGCTGTTTTTT. Amino acid sequence: CASSEGTSGTGELFF.

The chain recombines TRBV4-2 with TRBJ2-7; TRBD2 matches at 13 bases. Germline values: CDR1 LGHNA, CDR2 YNFKEQ. The CDR3 length is 15 residues. V lost 4 bases to trimming and J lost 5 bases; unmatched junction nucleotides: 5. CDR3 nucleotides: TGTGCCAGCAGCCTTAGGACTAGCGGGAGCCACGAGCAGTACTTC. Its translation is CASSLRTSGSHEQYF.